The following is a T cell receptor beta chain sequence with its context. The antigen remains unidentified. With a duration under 2 months, the hyperthyroidism was newly diagnosed in patients aged 18 to 65. Exclusion criteria comprised uncontrolled infection, other autoimmune disease, pregnancy or lactation. RNA transcripts yielded amplified TCR beta CDR3 regions. When the TCR CDR3 underwent first-round RT-PCR, the HTBI primer set was used. TCRdb itself ran the multiplex PCR reads through MiXCR, one entry per CDR3 protein. The sample lists a few hundred thousand distinct CDR3 sequences, around 16% occurring once. The sample comes from a study of T cells in Graves' hyperthyroidism and ophthalmopathy. Whole-study results and caveats: Most thyroid clonotypes that were expanded above 0.001 also turned up in blood. The model anticipated ophthalmopathy a median around six months pre-onset.

This CDR3 region has 14 residues. Germline CDR1 LNHDA, CDR2 SQIVND (reference sequence). The V segment lost 6 bases and the J segment 2 bases; nucleotides outside the gene matches: 3. The receptor comes from a young woman with Graves' hyperthyroidism. Sample: blood. This chain connects TRBV19 to TRBJ1-1, with 10 positions matching TRBD1. This CDR3 reads CASRRDRGNTEAFF. In nucleotides, the CDR3 is TGTGCCAGTAGAAGGGACAGGGGTAACACTGAAGCTTTCTTT.